These 8 T cell receptor beta chains originate from one sample sequenced in a study of shared clonotypes between healthy human individuals (dated by TCRdb to about 2020). Library creation used the immunoSEQ multiplex PCR assay. TCRdb took this table from immuneACCESS and kept in-frame rearrangements with V and J called. Such tables lack part of the clones; where checked against another copy, unresolved V genes explain under half of the gap, and the rest is unexplained. This sample is represented by nearly 1,000,000 clones; 76% of them were singletons. The ten largest clones take up over 1.3% of the sample. The sample comprised memory CD4+ T cells sorted from blood. The cell subset or site label for this specimen denotes: CD45RA-negative fraction. The receptors originated from a man aged 18 to 30 in good health.

The rearrangement links TRBV5-1 to TRBJ2-3; 9 bases align to TRBD2. Germline V lookup: CDR1 SGHRS, CDR2 YFSETQ. This CDR3 is built from 16 residues. With V trimmed by 2 bases and J by 4 bases, 8 bases remained unmatched. In DNA form, the CDR3 reads TGCGCCAGCAGCTTTGGCCAGCGGGGGGCCCCAGATACGCAGTATTTT. Translating gives CASSFGQRGAPDTQYF.

The chain uses TRBV9 and TRBJ2-5, with 9 bases aligning to TRBD1. The germline V gene has CDR1 SGDLS and CDR2 YYNGEE. Trimming cost V 4 bases and J 3 bases; bases outside gene matches: 13. The CDR3 is 17 amino acids. The CDR3 sequence is CASSSQIGQGREETQYF. As DNA, the CDR3 is TGTGCCAGCAGCTCACAAATCGGACAGGGGAGGGAAGAGACCCAGTACTTC. Complete variable domain (other parts from reference TRBV9 and TRBJ2-5): DSGVTQTPKHLITATGQRVTLRCSPRSGDLSVYWYQQSLDQGLQFLIQYYNGEERAKGNILERFSAQQFPDLHSELNLSSLELGDSALYFCASSSQIGQGREETQYFGPGTRLLVL.

This clone was picked up a small number of times. Other DNA sequences in the same sample also yield this CDR3. This chain links TRBV9 with TRBJ1-1; no firm D call. The CDR3 sequence is 14 residues long. V was trimmed by 0 bases and J by 1 base, leaving 7 bases between them. The germline CDR1 and CDR2 sequences are SGDLS and YYNGEE. DNA for the CDR3: TGTGCCAGCAGCGTAGTAGAGAGGAACACTGAAGCTTTCTTT. Translating it yields CASSVVERNTEAFF.

This clone was detected only a few times. This chain joins TRBV9 and TRBJ1-3; D gene uncertain. Trimming removed 4 bases at V and 2 bases at J, with 13 bases between. The CDR3 is made up of 15 amino acids. Germline V lookup: CDR1 SGDLS, CDR2 YYNGEE. The CDR3 is CASSPQRSTGNTIYF. The DNA for the CDR3 is TGTGCCAGCAGCCCCCAACGATCTACTGGAAACACCATATATTTT.

A few counts support this clone. V gene TRBV18 combines with J gene TRBJ1-2, with a weak D call TRBD1 (5 bases). The germline CDR1 and CDR2 sequences are KGHSH and LQKENI. V lost 1 base, J lost 3 bases, and 12 bases lay in between. This CDR3 comprises 15 residues. CDR3 residues: CASSPLGRDDYGYTF. In DNA form, the CDR3 reads TGTGCCAGCTCACCACTGGGCAGGGACGACTATGGCTACACCTTC. Full variable domain (missing parts from reference TRBV18 and TRBJ1-2): NAGVMQNPRHLVRRRGQEARLRCSPMKGHSHVYWYRQLPEEGLKFMVYLQKENIIDESGMPKERFSAEFPKEGPSILRIQQVVRGDSAAYFCASSPLGRDDYGYTFGSGTRLTVV.

This clone was seen only a few times. The V and J genes are TRBV27 and TRBJ2-3; D is undetermined. V lost 2 bases to trimming and J lost 2 bases, with 11 bases between them. Germline V lookup: CDR1 MNHEY, CDR2 SMNVEV (reference sequence). CDR3 size: 15 residues. The CDR3 coding sequence is TGTGCCAGCAGTTTACGGGTGGATAACACAGATACGCAGTATTTT. Protein product: CASSLRVDNTDTQYF.

This clone appeared a few times. This rearrangement joins TRBV7-9 to TRBJ2-3, with 10 bases that match TRBD2. Germline V lookup: CDR1 SEHNR, CDR2 FQNEAQ (reference sequence). The CDR3 loop spans 14 amino acids. V shed 2 bases, J shed 6 bases, and the junction held 2 bases outside the gene matches. CDR3 DNA: TGTGCCAGCAGCTTAACTAGCGGGGAGGATACGCAGTATTTT. Translated: CASSLTSGEDTQYF.

V usage is TRBV28 and J usage is TRBJ2-5; D could derive from TRBD1 or TRBD2 (5 bases each). Trimming removed 6 bases at V and 3 bases at J, with 17 bases between. CDR3 length: 15 residues. Germline V CDR1 and CDR2: MDHEN, SYDVKM. The CDR3 nucleotides read TGTGCCAGCAGCCTCTCGACGGGACGGAAAGAGACCCAGTACTTC. Translation gives CASSLSTGRKETQYF.